The TCR beta chain under discussion was sequenced for a study of blood T cell repertoires in COVID-19. Study-wide background: Both acute and convalescent COVID-19 samples were obtained from the United States, Italy and Spain. T cells, B-cell-depleted T cells, or PBMCs supplied cDNA or gDNA.

Sequencing was performed with immunoSEQ multiplex PCR; in TCRdb, only in-frame clones are kept and a portion is missing. The sample lists roughly 25,000 clones; 80% to 85% were seen once. Germline CDR1 and CDR2: MNHNY and SVGAGI (reference sequence). J was trimmed by 12 bases and V by 0 bases; bases with no gene match: 9. The CDR3 loop spans 15 amino acids. The source is a human donor in a cohort sampled during active COVID-19. The V call is TRBV6-6, the J call TRBJ2-1; 9 nucleotides agree with TRBD2. Specimen: peripheral blood. CDR3 residues: CASSYSSGSIEGQFF. The CDR3 DNA sequence: TGTGCCAGCAGTTACTCTAGCGGGAGCATAGAGGGGCAGTTCTTC.